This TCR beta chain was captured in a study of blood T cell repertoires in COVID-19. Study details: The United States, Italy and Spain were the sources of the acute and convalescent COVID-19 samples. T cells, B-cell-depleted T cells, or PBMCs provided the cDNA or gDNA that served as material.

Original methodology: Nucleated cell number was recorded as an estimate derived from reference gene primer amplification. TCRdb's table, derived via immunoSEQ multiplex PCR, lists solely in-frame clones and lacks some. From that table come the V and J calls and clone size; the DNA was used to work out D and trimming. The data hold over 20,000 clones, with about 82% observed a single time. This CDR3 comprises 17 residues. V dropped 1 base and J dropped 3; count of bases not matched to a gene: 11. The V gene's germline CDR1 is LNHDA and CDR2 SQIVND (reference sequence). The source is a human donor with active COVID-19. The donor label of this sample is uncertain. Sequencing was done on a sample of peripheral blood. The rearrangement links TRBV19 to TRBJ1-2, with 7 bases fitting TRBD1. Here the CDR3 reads CASSIGLLGGADYGYTF. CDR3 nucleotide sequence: TGTGCCAGTAGTATAGGTCTTTTAGGGGGCGCCGACTATGGCTACACCTTC.